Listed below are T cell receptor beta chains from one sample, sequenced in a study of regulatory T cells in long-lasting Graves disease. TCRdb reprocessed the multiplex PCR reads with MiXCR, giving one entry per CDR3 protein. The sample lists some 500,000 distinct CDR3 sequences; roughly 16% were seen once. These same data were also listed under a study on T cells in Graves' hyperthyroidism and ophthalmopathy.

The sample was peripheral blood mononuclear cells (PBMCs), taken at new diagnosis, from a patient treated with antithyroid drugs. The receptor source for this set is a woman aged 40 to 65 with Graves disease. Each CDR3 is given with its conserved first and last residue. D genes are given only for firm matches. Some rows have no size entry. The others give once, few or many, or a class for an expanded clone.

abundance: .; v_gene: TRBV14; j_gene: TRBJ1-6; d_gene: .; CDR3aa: CASSRWTGNSPLHF; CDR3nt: TGTGCCAGCAGCCGTTGGACGGGAAATTCACCCCTCCACTTT
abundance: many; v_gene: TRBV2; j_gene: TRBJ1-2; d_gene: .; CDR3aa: CASRDRSPNGYTF; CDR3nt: TGTGCCAGCAGAGACCGGAGCCCTAATGGCTACACCTTC
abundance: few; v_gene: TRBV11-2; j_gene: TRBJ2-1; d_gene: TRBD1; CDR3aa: CASSLDRGFNEQFF; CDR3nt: TGTGCCAGCAGTTTGGACAGGGGATTCAATGAGCAGTTCTTC
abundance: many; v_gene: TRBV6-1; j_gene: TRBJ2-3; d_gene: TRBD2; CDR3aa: CASSDRLAGRADTQYF; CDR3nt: TGTGCCAGCAGTGATAGACTAGCGGGTAGGGCAGATACGCAGTATTTT
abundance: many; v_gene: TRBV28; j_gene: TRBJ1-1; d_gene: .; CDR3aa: CASSLSEGRLNTEAFF; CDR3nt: TGTGCCAGCAGTTTATCAGAGGGAAGACTGAACACTGAAGCTTTCTTT
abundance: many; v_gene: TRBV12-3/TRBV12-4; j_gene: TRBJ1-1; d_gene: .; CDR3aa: CASSYFVGNTEAFF; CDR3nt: TGTGCCAGCAGTTACTTTGTTGGGAACACTGAAGCTTTCTTT
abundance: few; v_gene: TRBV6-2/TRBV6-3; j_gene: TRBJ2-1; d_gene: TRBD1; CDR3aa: CASSEGQGIYNEQFF; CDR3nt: TGTGCCAGCAGTGAGGGACAGGGGATCTACAATGAGCAGTTCTTC
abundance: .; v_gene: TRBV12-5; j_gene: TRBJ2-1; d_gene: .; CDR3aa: CASGLLLFGNEQFF; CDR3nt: TGTGCTAGTGGTTTGTTACTCTTCGGCAATGAGCAGTTCTTC
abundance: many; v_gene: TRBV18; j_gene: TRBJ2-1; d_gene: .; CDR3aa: CASSPGTVADNEQFF; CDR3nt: TGTGCCAGCTCACCTGGGACTGTCGCAGACAATGAGCAGTTCTTC
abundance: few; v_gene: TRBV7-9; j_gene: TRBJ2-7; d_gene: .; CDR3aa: CASSLSGSLGEQYF; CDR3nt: TGTGCCAGCAGCTTATCCGGGAGCCTCGGCGAGCAGTACTTC
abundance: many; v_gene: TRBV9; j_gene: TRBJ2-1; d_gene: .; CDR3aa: CASSRRPDGYNEQFF; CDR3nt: TGTGCCAGCAGCAGGAGGCCGGACGGATACAATGAGCAGTTCTTC
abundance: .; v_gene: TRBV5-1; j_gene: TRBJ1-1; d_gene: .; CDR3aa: CASSLDGVTEAFF; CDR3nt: TGCGCCAGCAGCTTGGACGGTGTCACTGAAGCTTTCTTT
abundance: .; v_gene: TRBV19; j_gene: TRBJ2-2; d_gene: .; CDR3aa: CASSTAGWTGELFF; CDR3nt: TGTGCCAGTAGTACCGCAGGGTGGACCGGGGAGCTGTTTTTT
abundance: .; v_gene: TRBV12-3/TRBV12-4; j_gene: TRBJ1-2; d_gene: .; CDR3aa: CASRKGGGYGYTF; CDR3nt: TGTGCCAGCAGGAAAGGGGGTGGCTATGGCTACACCTTC
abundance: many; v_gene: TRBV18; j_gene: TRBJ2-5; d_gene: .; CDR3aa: CASSPGSQETQYF; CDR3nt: TGTGCCAGCTCACCGGGTAGCCAAGAGACCCAGTACTTC
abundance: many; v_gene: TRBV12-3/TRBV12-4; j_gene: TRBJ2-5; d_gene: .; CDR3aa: CASSRSPEGETQYF; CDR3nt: TGTGCCAGCAGTCGTTCCCCGGAGGGAGAGACCCAGTACTTC
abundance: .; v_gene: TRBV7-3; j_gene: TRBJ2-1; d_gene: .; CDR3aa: CASSPGLSIDEQFF; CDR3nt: TGTGCCAGCAGCCCGGGACTTTCCATTGATGAGCAGTTCTTC
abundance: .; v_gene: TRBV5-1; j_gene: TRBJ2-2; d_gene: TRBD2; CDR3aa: CASSLESSGGRELFF; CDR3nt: TGCGCCAGCAGCTTGGAGTCTAGCGGGGGTCGAGAGCTGTTTTTT
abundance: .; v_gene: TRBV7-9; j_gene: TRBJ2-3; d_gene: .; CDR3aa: CASSLFGTRSGDTQYF; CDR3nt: TGTGCCAGCAGCTTATTCGGTACTAGGTCTGGAGATACGCAGTATTTT
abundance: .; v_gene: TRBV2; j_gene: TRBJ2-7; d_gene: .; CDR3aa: CASSDNRGLKYF; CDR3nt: TGTGCCAGCAGTGATAATCGGGGCCTTAAGTACTTC
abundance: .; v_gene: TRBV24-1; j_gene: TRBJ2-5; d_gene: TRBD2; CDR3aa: CATSDSRGGPQETQYF; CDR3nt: TGTGCCACCAGTGATTCCCGGGGGGGCCCCCAAGAGACCCAGTACTTC
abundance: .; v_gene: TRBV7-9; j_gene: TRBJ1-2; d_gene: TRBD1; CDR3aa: CASSFFRDSFSNYGYTF; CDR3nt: TGTGCCAGCAGCTTTTTCCGGGACAGCTTCTCTAACTATGGCTACACCTTC
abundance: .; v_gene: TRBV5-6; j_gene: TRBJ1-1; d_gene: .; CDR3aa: CASSLGTHMNTEAFF; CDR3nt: TGTGCCAGCAGCTTGGGAACACACATGAACACTGAAGCTTTCTTT
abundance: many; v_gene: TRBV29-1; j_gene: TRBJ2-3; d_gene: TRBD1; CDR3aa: CSVPTTGGSTDTQYF; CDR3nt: TGCAGCGTTCCAACGACAGGGGGAAGCACAGATACGCAGTATTTT
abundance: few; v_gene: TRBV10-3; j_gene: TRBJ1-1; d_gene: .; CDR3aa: CAISEKASRAFF; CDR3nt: TGTGCCATCAGTGAGAAGGCCAGCAGAGCTTTCTTT
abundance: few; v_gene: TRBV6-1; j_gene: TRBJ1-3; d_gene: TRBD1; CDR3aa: CASSQTGGGNTIYF; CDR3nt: TGTGCCAGCAGTCAGACAGGGGGTGGAAACACCATATATTTT
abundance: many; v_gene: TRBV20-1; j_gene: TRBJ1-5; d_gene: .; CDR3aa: CSARGPASNQPQHF; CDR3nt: TGCAGTGCTAGAGGGCCAGCTAGCAATCAGCCCCAGCATTTT
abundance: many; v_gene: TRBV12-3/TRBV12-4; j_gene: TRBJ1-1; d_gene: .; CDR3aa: CASSLREGPFF; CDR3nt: TGTGCCAGCAGCTTGAGGGAGGGCCCCTTTTTT
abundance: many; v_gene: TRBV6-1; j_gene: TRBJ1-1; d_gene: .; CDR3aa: CASSEPGALNTEAFF; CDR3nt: TGTGCCAGCAGTGAACCAGGGGCCCTGAACACTGAAGCTTTCTTT
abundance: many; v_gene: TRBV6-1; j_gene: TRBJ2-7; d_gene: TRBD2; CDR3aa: CASSELAGGRSYEQYF; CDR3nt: TGTGCCAGCAGTGAGCTAGCGGGGGGACGCTCCTACGAGCAGTACTTC
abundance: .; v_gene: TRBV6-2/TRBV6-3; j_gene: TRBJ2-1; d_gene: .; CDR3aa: CASSQGLYNEQFF; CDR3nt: TGTGCCAGCAGCCAGGGGCTTTACAATGAGCAGTTCTTC
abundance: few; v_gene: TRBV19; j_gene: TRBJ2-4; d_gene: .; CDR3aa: CASRRLGFDIQYF; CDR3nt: TGTGCCAGTAGGAGACTAGGCTTCGACATTCAGTACTTC
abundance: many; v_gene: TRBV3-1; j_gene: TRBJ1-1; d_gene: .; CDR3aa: CASSQVPSNTEAFF; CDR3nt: TGTGCCAGCAGCCAAGTCCCCTCGAACACTGAAGCTTTCTTT
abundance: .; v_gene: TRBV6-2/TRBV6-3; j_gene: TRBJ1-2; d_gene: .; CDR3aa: CATPAISIRDYGYTF; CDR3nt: TGTGCCACCCCGGCCATAAGCATCCGGGACTATGGCTACACCTTC
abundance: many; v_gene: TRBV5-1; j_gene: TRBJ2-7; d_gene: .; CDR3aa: CASSLGGLSSYEQYF; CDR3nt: TGCGCCAGCAGCTTGGGTGGACTGAGCTCCTACGAGCAGTACTTC
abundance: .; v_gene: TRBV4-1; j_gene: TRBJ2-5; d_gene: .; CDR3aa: CASSQAQDQETQYF; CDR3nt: TGCGCCAGCAGCCAAGCGCAAGATCAAGAGACCCAGTACTTC
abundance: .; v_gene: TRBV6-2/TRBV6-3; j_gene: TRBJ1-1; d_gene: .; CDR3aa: CASSYDERIMNTEAFF; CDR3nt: TGTGCCAGCAGTTACGATGAAAGGATCATGAACACTGAAGCTTTCTTT
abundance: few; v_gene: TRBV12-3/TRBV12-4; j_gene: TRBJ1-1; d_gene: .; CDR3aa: CASSLGGAGEAFF; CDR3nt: TGTGCCAGCAGTTTAGGGGGGGCGGGTGAAGCTTTCTTT
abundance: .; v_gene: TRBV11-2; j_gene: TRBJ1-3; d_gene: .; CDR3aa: CASSSHQFGNTIYF; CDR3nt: TGTGCCAGCAGCTCGCACCAGTTCGGAAACACCATATATTTT
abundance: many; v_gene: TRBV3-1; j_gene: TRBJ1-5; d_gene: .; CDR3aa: CASSQDGVQPQHF; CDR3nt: TGTGCCAGCAGCCAAGACGGAGTTCAGCCCCAGCATTTT
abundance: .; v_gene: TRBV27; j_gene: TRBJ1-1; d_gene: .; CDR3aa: CASSTSGVDTEAFF; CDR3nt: TGTGCCAGCAGCACCTCGGGGGTCGACACTGAAGCTTTCTTT
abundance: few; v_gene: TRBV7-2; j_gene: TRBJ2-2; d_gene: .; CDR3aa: CASSSSWNTGELFF; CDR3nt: TGTGCCAGCAGCTCTTCCTGGAACACCGGGGAGCTGTTTTTT
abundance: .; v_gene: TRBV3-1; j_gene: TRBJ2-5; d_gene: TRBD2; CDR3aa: CASSPQSGGHQTQYF; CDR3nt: TGTGCCAGTAGTCCACAGAGCGGGGGTCATCAGACCCAGTACTTC
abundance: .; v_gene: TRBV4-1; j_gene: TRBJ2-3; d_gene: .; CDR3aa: CASSQVSRGGTDTQYF; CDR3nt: TGCGCCAGCAGCCAGGTTTCTAGGGGGGGCACAGATACGCAGTATTTT
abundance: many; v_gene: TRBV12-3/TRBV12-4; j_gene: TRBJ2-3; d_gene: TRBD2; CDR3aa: CASSRPRLAGGPDTQYF; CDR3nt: TGTGCCAGCAGTCGACCACGCCTAGCGGGGGGGCCGGATACGCAGTATTTT
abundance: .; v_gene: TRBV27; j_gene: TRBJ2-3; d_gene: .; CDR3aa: CASSSWSRASTDTQYF; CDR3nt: TGTGCCAGCAGTTCATGGTCCCGAGCTAGCACAGATACGCAGTATTTT
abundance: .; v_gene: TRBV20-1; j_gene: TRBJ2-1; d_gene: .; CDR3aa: CSATGTMYNEQFF; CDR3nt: TGCAGTGCAACCGGGACAATGTACAATGAGCAGTTCTTC
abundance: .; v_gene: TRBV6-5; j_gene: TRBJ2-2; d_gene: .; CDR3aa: CASSYSQGSSGELFF; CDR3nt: TGTGCCAGCAGTTACTCACAGGGATCGTCCGGGGAGCTGTTTTTT
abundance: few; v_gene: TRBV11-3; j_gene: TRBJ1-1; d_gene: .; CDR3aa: CASSQDHDTEAFF; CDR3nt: TGCGCCAGCAGCCAAGATCACGACACTGAAGCTTTCTTT
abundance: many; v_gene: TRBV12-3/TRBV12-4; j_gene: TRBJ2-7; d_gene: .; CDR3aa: CASMPPMPDSYEQYF; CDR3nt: TGTGCCAGCATGCCCCCCATGCCCGATTCCTACGAGCAGTACTTC
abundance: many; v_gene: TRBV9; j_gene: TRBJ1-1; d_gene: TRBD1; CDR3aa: CASSVLGTGTEAFF; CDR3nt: TGTGCCAGCAGCGTATTAGGGACAGGGACTGAAGCTTTCTTT
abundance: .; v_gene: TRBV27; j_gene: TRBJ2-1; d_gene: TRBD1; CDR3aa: CASSLWDRNEQFF; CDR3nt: TGTGCCAGCAGTTTATGGGACAGGAATGAGCAGTTCTTC
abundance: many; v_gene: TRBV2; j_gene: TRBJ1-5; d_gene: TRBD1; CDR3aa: CASRGQAHNQPQHF; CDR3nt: TGTGCCAGCAGAGGACAGGCCCACAATCAGCCCCAGCATTTT